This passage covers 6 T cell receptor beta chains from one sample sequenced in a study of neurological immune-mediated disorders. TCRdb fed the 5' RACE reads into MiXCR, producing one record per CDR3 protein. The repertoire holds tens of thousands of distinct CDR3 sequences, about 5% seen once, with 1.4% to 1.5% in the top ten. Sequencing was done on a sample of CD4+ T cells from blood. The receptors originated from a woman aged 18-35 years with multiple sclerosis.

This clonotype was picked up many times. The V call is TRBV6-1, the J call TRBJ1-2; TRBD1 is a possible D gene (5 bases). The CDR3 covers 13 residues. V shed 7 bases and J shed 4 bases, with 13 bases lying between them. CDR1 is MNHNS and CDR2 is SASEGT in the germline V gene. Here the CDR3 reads CASTQRGVYGYTF. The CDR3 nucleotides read TGTGCCAGCACTCAAAGGGGCGTCTATGGCTACACCTTC.

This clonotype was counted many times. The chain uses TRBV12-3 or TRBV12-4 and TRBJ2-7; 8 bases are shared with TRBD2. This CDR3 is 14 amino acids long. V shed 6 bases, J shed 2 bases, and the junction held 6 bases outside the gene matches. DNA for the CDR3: TGTGCCAGCAGAGACCCGGGGGGGGCCTACGAGCAGTACTTC. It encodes CASRDPGGAYEQYF.

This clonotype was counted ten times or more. Written as DNA, the CDR3 is TGTGCCAGCTCACCCTACTCCTACGAGCAGTACTTC. Translation gives CASSPYSYEQYF. The V gene is TRBV18, the J gene TRBJ2-7; no clear D. Germline lookup yields CDR1 KGHSH and CDR2 LQKENI. This CDR3 has 12 amino acids. Trimming took off 3 bases at V and 0 bases at J, with 3 bases between the two ends.

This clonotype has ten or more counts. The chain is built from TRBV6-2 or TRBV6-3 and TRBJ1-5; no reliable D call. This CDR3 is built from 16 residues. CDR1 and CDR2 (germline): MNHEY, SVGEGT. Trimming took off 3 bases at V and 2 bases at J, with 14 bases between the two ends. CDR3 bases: TGTGCCAGCAGTTATAAGACGGGAATCGGCAATCAGCCCCAGCATTTT. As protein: CASSYKTGIGNQPQHF.

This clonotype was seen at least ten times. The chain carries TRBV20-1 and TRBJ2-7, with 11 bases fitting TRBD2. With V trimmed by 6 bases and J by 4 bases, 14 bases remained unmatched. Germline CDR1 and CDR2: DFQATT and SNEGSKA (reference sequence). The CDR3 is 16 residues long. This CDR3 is CSAEMGVAGGPYEQYF. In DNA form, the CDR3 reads TGCAGTGCCGAAATGGGGGTAGCGGGGGGGCCTTACGAGCAGTACTTC.

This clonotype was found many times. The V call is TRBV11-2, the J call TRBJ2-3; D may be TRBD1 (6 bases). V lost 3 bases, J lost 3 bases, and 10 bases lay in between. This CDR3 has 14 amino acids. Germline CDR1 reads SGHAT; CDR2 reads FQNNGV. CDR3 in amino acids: CASSLAGVTDTQYF. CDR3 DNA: TGTGCCAGCAGCTTGGCAGGGGTGACAGATACGCAGTATTTT.